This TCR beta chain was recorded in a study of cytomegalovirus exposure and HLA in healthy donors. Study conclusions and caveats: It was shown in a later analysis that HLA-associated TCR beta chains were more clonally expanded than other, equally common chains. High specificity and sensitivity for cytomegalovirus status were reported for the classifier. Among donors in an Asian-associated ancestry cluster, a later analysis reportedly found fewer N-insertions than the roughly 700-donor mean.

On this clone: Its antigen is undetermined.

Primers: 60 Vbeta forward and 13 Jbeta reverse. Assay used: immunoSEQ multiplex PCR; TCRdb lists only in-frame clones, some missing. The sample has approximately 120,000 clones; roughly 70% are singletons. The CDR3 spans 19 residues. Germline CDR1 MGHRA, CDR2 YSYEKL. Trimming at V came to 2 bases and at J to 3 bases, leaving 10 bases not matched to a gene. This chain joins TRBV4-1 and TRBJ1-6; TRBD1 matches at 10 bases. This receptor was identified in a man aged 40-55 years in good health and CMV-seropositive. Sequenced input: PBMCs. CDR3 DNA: TGCGCCAGCAGCCAATCCTTGGGACAGGGGAATTACTATAATTCACCCCTCCACTTT. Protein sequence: CASSQSLGQGNYYNSPLHF.